This TCR beta chain was obtained from a study of T cells after yellow fever vaccination. In the study overall: Fractions of limited cellularity were prepared by means of SMART-Seq v4 Ultra Low Input.

By 5'RACE template switching, TCR cDNA was produced, with a universal primer site and UMIs added in the process. Each CDR3 protein is one row after TCRdb ran MiXCR on the 5' RACE reads. The data show 300,000 to 350,000 distinct CDR3 sequences, about 10% seen once. Study results and limitations: It was a weaker secondary response, yet one that peaked faster, at day 5 versus 15. Most primary-vaccination clones recurred post-booster (just under 98% CD4, over 70% CD8).

The CDR3 contains 17 residues. J lost 2 bases, V lost 0 bases, and 6 bases had no gene match. In germline, CDR1 is DFQATT, CDR2 SNEGSKA (reference sequence). This clonotype was detected a few times. Its antigen is currently unknown. The material was CD4+ T cells sorted from PBMCs, obtained 45 days after the yellow fever booster vaccination. The clonotype was recovered from a man between 18 and 29 years old who received the YFV17D yellow fever vaccine. This chain joins TRBV20-1 and TRBJ2-3; 12 bases are a match to TRBD2. CDR3 protein: CSARDLRTSGATDTQYF. CDR3 nucleotide sequence: TGCAGTGCTAGAGATCTACGGACTAGCGGGGCCACAGATACGCAGTATTTT.